This entry describes one T cell receptor beta chain. The antigen is unknown. Clones were read by immunoSEQ multiplex PCR, and TCRdb kept only the in-frame ones, dropping some. The table includes 12,000 or so clones, 80% detected once. This sample is drawn from a study of OX40 agonist ivuxolimab in advanced cancers. Study summary: Allowance was made for prior anti-PD-1, anti-PD-L1 or anti-CTLA-4 therapy, and about 44% had some. Among those treated, three patients had partial responses, one with hepatocellular carcinoma and two with cutaneous melanoma. Study-wide results and caveats: Antigen targets of the expanded peripheral T cells went undetermined. At 0.1 to 3.0 mg/kg and by week 6, clonal expansion occurred in CD4+ and CD8+ blood T cells.

This clonotype was sampled from an adult with an advanced solid tumor such as melanoma, head and neck, liver or kidney cancer. The material was CD4+ or CD8+ T cells sorted from blood, obtained in a trial of the OX40 agonist ivuxolimab.

The CDR3 DNA reads as TGTGCCAGCAGTTTCCAGGGCGGGGGCATGAACACTGAAGCTTTCTTT. It yields the protein CASSFQGGGMNTEAFF. The V gene is TRBV27, the J gene TRBJ1-1, with a tentative D call TRBD1 (6 bases). Per the germline V gene, CDR1 is MNHEY and CDR2 is SMNVEV (reference sequence). Trimming removed 3 bases from V and 0 bases from J, with 14 bases in between. This CDR3 spans 16 amino acids.